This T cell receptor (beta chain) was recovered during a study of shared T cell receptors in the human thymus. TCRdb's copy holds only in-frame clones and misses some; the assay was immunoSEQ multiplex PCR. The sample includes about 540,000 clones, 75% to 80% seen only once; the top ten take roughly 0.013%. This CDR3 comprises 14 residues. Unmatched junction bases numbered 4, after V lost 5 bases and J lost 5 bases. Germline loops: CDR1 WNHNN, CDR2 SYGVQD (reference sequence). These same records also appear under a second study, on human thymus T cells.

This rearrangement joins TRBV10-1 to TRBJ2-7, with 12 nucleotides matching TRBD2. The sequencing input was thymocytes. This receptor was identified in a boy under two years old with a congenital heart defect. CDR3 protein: CASSSSGRAHEQYF. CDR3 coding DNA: TGCGCCAGCAGTTCTAGCGGGAGGGCCCACGAGCAGTACTTC.